The 2 T cell receptor beta chains in this list originate from one sample, sequenced in a study of OX40 agonist ivuxolimab in advanced cancers. The assay was immunoSEQ multiplex PCR, and TCRdb's table has in-frame clones only and misses some. The sample has about 62,000 clones, 88% seen once. This material consisted of CD4+ or CD8+ T cells sorted from blood, taken in a trial of the OX40 agonist ivuxolimab. Receptor source: an adult with an advanced solid tumor such as melanoma, head and neck, liver or kidney cancer.

The V and J genes are TRBV28 and TRBJ2-7; maybe TRBD2 (5 bases). The CDR3 totals 12 residues. Looked up from germline, CDR1 is MDHEN and CDR2 is SYDVKM. Trimming removed 8 bases from V and 4 bases from J, with 12 bases in between. CDR3 bases: TGTGCCAGCTGCTCAAGCGGTTACGAGCAGTACTTC. This translates into CASCSSGYEQYF.

V is TRBV10-3 and J is TRBJ1-5, with D perhaps matching TRBD1 (6 bases). V lost 3 bases and J lost 5, with 17 bases in between. The germline gives CDR1 ENHRY, CDR2 SYGVKD. The length of the CDR3 is 16 residues. CDR3 region: CAISDSTGKVDQPQHF. The CDR3 DNA reads as TGTGCCATCAGTGATAGTACAGGGAAGGTTGATCAGCCCCAGCATTTT.